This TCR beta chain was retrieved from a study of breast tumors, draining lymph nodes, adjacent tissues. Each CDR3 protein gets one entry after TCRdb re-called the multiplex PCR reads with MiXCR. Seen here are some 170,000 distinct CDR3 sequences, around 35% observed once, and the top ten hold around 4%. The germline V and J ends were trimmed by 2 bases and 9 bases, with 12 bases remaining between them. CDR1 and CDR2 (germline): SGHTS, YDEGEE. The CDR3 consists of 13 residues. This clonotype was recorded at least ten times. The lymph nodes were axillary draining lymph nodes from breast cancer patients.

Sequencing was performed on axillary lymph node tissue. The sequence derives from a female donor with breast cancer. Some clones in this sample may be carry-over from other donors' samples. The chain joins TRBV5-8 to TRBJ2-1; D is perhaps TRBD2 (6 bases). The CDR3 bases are TGTGCCAGCAGCTTTGGCTCCGGGGGTGAGCAGTTCTTC. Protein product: CASSFGSGGEQFF.